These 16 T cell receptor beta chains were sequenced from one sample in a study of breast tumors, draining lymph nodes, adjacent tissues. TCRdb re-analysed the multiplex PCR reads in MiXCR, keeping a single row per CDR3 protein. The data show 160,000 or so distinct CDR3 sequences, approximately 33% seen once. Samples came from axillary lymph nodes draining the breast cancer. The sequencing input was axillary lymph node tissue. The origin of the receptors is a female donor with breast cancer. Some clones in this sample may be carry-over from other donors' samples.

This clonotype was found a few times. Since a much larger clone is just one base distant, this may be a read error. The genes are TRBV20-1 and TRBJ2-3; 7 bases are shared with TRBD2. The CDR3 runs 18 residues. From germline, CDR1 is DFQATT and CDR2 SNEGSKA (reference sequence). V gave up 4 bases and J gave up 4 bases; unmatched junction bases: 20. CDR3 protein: CSATTRSLAAGSADTQYF. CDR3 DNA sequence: TGCAGTGCTACAACCAGAAGTCTAGCGGCGGGTAGCGCAGATACGCAGTATTTT.

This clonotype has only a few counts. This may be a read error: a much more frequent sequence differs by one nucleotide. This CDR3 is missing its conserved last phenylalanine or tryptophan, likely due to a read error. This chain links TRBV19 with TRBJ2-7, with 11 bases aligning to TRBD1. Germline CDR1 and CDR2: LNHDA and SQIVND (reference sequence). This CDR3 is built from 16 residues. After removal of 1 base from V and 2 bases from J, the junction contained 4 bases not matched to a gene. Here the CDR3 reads CASSIGTGGRTYEQYS. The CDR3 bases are TGTGCCAGTAGTATAGGGACAGGGGGCCGGACCTACGAGCAGTACTCC.

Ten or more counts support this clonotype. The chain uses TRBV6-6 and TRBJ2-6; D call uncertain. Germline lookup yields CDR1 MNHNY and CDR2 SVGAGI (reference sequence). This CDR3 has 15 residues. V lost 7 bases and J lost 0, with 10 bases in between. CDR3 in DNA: TGTGCCAGCACCCAAAGGGACTCTGGGGCCAACGTCCTGACTTTC. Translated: CASTQRDSGANVLTF.

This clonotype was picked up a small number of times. CDR3 coding DNA: TGTGCCAGCAGTTTATGGGGTGGAAACACCATATATTTT. This codes for CASSLWGGNTIYF. The chain joins TRBV28 to TRBJ1-3, with D uncertain. Germline V lookup: CDR1 MDHEN, CDR2 SYDVKM. The CDR3 runs 13 residues. V shed 0 bases and J shed 3 bases, with 3 bases lying between them. The full variable domain, in which reference TRBV28 and TRBJ1-3 provide the parts outside the CDR3, is DVKVTQSSRYLVKRTGEKVFLECVQDMDHENMFWYRQDPGLGLRLIYFSYDVKMKEKGDIPEGYSVSREKKERFSLILESASTNQTSMYLCASSLWGGNTIYFGEGSWLTVV.

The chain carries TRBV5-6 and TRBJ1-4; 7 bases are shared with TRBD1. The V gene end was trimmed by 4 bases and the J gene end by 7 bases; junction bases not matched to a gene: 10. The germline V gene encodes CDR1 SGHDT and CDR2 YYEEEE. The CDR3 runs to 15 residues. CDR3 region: CASSGNRGQVEKLFF. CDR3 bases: TGTGCCAGCAGCGGGAATAGGGGGCAGGTTGAAAAACTGTTTTTT.

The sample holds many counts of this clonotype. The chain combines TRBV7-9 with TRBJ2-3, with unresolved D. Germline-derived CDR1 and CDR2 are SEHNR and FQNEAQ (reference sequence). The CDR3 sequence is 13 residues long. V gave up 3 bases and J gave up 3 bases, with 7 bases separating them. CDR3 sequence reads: CASSFLVTDTQYF. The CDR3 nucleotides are TGTGCCAGCAGCTTTCTCGTGACAGATACGCAGTATTTT.

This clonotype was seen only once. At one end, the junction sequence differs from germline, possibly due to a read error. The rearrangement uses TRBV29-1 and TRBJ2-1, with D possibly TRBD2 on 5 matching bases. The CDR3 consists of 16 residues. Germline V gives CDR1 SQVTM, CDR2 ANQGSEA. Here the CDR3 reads CSVEDRPGSSYNEQSF. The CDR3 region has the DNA TGCAGCGTTGAAGATCGCCCGGGGAGCTCCTACAATGAGCAGTCCTTC.

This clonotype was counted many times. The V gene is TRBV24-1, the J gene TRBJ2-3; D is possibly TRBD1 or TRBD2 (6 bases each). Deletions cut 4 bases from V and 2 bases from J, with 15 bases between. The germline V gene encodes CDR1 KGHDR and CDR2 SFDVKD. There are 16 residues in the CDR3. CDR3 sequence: CATSDTTGAPTDTQYF. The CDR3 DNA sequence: TGTGCCACCAGTGACACCACGGGGGCTCCCACAGATACGCAGTATTTT.

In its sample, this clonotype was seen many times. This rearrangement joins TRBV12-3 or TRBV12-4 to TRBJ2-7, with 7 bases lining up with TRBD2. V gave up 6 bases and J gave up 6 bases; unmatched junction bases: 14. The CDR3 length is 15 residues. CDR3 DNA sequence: TGTGCCAGCAGCCCTTTGCAGCGGGAATATGGCGAGCAGTACTTC. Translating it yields CASSPLQREYGEQYF.

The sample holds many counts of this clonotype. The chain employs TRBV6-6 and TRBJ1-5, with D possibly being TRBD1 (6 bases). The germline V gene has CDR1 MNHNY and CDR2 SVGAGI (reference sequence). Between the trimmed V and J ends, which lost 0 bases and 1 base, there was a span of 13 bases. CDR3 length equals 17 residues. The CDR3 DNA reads TGTGCCAGCAGTTACTCGGTGGGGGCAAGGAGCAATCAGCCCCAGCATTTT. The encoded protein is CASSYSVGARSNQPQHF.

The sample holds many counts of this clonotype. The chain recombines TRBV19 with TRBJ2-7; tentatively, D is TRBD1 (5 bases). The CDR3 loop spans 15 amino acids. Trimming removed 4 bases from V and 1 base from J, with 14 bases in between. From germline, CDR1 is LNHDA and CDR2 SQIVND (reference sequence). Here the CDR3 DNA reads TGTGCCAGTAGTAAGGAAAGGACAATATCCTACGAGCAGTACTTC. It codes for CASSKERTISYEQYF.

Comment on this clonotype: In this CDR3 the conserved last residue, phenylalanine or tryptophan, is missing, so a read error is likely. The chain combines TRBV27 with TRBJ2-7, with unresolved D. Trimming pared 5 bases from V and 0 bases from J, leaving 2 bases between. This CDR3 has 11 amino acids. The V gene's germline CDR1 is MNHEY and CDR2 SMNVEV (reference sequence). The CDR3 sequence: CASSPSYEQYY. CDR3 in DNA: TGTGCCAGCAGTCCCTCCTACGAGCAGTACTAC.

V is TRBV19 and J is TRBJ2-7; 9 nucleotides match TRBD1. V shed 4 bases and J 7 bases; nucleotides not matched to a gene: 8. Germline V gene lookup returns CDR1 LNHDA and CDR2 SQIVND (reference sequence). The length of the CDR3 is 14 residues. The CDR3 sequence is CASSTRTGVGEQYF. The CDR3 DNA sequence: TGTGCCAGTAGTACTAGGACAGGGGTTGGAGAGCAGTACTTC.

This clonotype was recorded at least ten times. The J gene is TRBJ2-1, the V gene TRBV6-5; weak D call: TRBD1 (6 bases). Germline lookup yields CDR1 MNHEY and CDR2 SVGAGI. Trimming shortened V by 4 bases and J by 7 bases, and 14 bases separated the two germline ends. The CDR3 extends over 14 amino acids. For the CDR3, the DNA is TGTGCCAGCAGTTTCCAGGGGACGGGGAATGAGCAGTTCTTC. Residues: CASSFQGTGNEQFF.

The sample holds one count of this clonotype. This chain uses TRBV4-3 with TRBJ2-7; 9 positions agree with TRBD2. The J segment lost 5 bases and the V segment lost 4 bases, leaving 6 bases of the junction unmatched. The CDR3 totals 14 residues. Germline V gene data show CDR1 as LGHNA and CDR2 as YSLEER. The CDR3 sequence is CASSPGLASHEQYF. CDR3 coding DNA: TGCGCCAGCAGCCCTGGACTAGCGAGTCACGAGCAGTACTTC.

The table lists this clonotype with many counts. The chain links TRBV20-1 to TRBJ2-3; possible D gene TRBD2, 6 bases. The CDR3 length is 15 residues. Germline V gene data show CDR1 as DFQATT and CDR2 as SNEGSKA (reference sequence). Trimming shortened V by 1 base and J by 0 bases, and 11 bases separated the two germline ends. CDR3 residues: CSARGTIPSTDTQYF. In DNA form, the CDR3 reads TGCAGTGCTAGAGGGACTATCCCGAGCACAGATACGCAGTATTTT.